Below are 25 T cell receptor beta chains sequenced from a single sample in a study of blood T cell repertoires in COVID-19. Clones were read by immunoSEQ multiplex PCR, and TCRdb kept only the in-frame ones, dropping some. The sample has over 400,000 clones, about 88% seen once. The sample comprised PBMCs or T cells enriched from blood (not recorded which). All receptors come from a woman between 55 and 75 years old who had recovered from COVID-19.

The chain is built from TRBV19 and TRBJ1-2, with a possible D match to TRBD1 (5 bases). The CDR3 is 13 amino acids. The germline CDR1 and CDR2 sequences are LNHDA and SQIVND (reference sequence). V gave up 5 bases and J gave up 4 bases, with 11 bases separating them. The CDR3 loop is CASSDRGLYGYTF. CDR3 nucleotides: TGTGCCAGTAGTGATAGGGGCCTCTATGGCTACACCTTC. Looking up the rest from reference TRBV19 and TRBJ1-2 gives the full variable domain: DGGITQSPKYLFRKEGQNVTLSCEQNLNHDAMYWYRQDPGQGLRLIYYSQIVNDFQKGDIAEGYSVSREKKESFPLTVTSAQKNPTAFYLCASSDRGLYGYTFGSGTRLTVV.

The chain combines TRBV6-1 with TRBJ1-5; a weak D match, TRBD1 (6 bases). CDR1 and CDR2 from the germline V gene are MNHNS and SASEGT. Trimming pared 4 bases from V and 3 bases from J, leaving 16 bases between. The CDR3 is 16 residues long. Here the CDR3 reads CASSAWEQGNNQPQHF. The DNA for the CDR3 is TGTGCCAGCAGTGCCTGGGAACAGGGCAACAATCAGCCCCAGCATTTT.

The V gene is TRBV7-9, the J gene TRBJ1-2; D is unclear. Trimming shortened V by 0 bases and J by 8 bases, and 13 bases separated the two germline ends. Germline-derived CDR1 and CDR2 are SEHNR and FQNEAQ (reference sequence). The CDR3 has 14 amino acids. The DNA of the CDR3 is TGTGCCAGCAGCTTAGCGGAGGGTCTAGGAGGCTACACCTTC. Translated, it gives CASSLAEGLGGYTF.

The chain joins TRBV25-1 to TRBJ2-3; possibly TRBD2 for D (5 bases). Germline assignment: CDR1 MGHDK and CDR2 SYGVNS. CDR3 length: 16 residues. V lost 5 bases to trimming and J lost 1 base, with 16 bases between them. In nucleotides, the CDR3 is TGTGCCAGCAGTAAAACCGGGAAATCGGGCACAGATACGCAGTATTTT. Translated: CASSKTGKSGTDTQYF. Drawing the rest from reference TRBV25-1 and TRBJ2-3, the complete variable domain is EADIYQTPRYLVIGTGKKITLECSQTMGHDKMYWYQQDPGMELHLIHYSYGVNSTEKGDLSSESTVSRIRTEHFPLTLESARPSHTSQYLCASSKTGKSGTDTQYFGPGTRLTVL.

This chain uses TRBV2 with TRBJ2-1, with D tentatively TRBD1 (5 bases). Germline CDR1 is SNHLY and CDR2 is FYNNEI. There are 15 residues in the CDR3. Trimming removed 5 bases at V and 0 bases at J, with 11 bases between. CDR3 DNA: TGTGCCAGCAGTAATCAGGGAAGCTCCTACAATGAGCAGTTCTTC. Amino acids: CASSNQGSSYNEQFF. The full variable domain, completed using reference TRBV2 and TRBJ2-1, is EPEVTQTPSHQVTQMGQEVILRCVPISNHLYFYWYRQILGQKVEFLVSFYNNEISEKSEIFDDQFSVERPDGSNFTLKIRSTKLEDSAMYFCASSNQGSSYNEQFFGPGTRLTVL.

The rearrangement joins TRBV12-3 or TRBV12-4 to TRBJ1-5, with 7 nucleotides matching TRBD1. The CDR3 covers 12 residues. The J segment lost 11 bases and the V segment lost 4 bases, leaving 5 bases of the junction unmatched. CDR3 bases: TGTGCCAGCAGTTCGACAGGGTTTTCCCAGCATTTT. Translating it yields CASSSTGFSQHF.

In DNA form, the CDR3 reads TGCGCCAGCAGCCAAGATCGGACAGGGGGCTGGGAAAAACTGTTTTTT. Translated: CASSQDRTGGWEKLFF. The rearrangement links TRBV4-1 to TRBJ1-4; 11 positions agree with TRBD1. V gave up 0 bases and J gave up 8 bases; unmatched junction bases: 5. The CDR3 is made up of 16 amino acids. The V gene's germline CDR1 is MGHRA and CDR2 YSYEKL.

This rearrangement joins TRBV12-3 or TRBV12-4 to TRBJ1-5, with D uncertain. Trimming took 4 bases from V and 9 from J, leaving 13 bases between them. This CDR3 is 13 amino acids long. CDR3 coding DNA: TGTGCCAGCAGTTGGAAAGATGGAGGGCCCCAGCATTTT. Its translation is CASSWKDGGPQHF.

This clone showed up many times. The chain has TRBV30 and TRBJ2-7, with a possible D match to TRBD2 (6 bases). V was shortened by 4 bases and J by 2 bases, with 18 bases between the two germline ends. The CDR3 length is 15 residues. The V gene's germline CDR1 is GTSNPN and CDR2 SVGIG (reference sequence). The DNA of the CDR3 is TGTGCCTGGAAACCCTTAGCCGGAGGGACCTACGAGCAGTACTTC. Translating gives CAWKPLAGGTYEQYF.

The V and J genes are TRBV3-1 (or the pseudogene TRBV3-2) and TRBJ2-2; 15 positions agree with TRBD2. V lost 6 bases, J lost 6 bases, and 5 bases stayed unmatched. Germline V CDR1 and CDR2: LGHDT, YNNKEL (reference sequence). CDR3 length: 16 amino acids. Written as DNA, the CDR3 is TGTGCCAGCAGTCGCGGACTAGCGGGGGGGCCCGGGGAGCTGTTTTTT. As protein: CASSRGLAGGPGELFF.

This clone was picked up many times. This chain connects TRBV6-5 to TRBJ2-7; D call uncertain. Trimming took off 9 bases at V and 6 bases at J, with 12 bases between the two ends. The CDR3 spans 11 residues. The germline V gene encodes CDR1 MNHEY and CDR2 SVGAGI. The CDR3 sequence is CASGVLGEQYV. As DNA, the CDR3 is TGTGCCAGTGGAGTTCTAGGCGAGCAGTACGTC.

This sequence joins TRBV2 and TRBJ2-2; possible D gene TRBD1, 6 bases. Per the germline V gene, CDR1 is SNHLY and CDR2 is FYNNEI. Trimming cost V 7 bases and J 5 bases, with 20 bases left between them. The CDR3 is made up of 16 amino acids. The CDR3 region is CASTEGPGVVTGELFF. The DNA for the CDR3 is TGTGCCAGCACCGAGGGGCCAGGGGTTGTAACCGGGGAGCTGTTTTTT.

V usage is TRBV3-1 (or the pseudogene TRBV3-2) and J usage is TRBJ1-2, with a tentative D call TRBD1 (5 bases). The V gene lost 5 bases and the J gene lost 7 bases, with 11 bases spanning the gap. Looked up from germline, CDR1 is LGHDT and CDR2 is YNNKEL (reference sequence). This CDR3 spans 12 amino acids. The CDR3 sequence: CASSDRGVGYTF. CDR3 sequence (DNA): TGTGCCAGCAGCGACCGGGGGGTTGGCTACACCTTC.

This rearrangement joins TRBV7-9 to TRBJ1-4; TRBD1 matches at 7 bases. Trimming removed 2 bases from V and 3 bases from J; junction bases left unmatched: 6. This CDR3 is 16 amino acids long. Germline V gene sequence: CDR1 SEHNR, CDR2 FQNEAQ (reference sequence). CDR3 in DNA: TGTGCCAGCAGCTTACTTACAGGGGTGGCTAATGAAAAACTGTTTTTT. It yields the protein CASSLLTGVANEKLFF.

The V and J genes are TRBV5-1 and TRBJ2-2; TRBD1 matches at 11 bases. The germline V gene has CDR1 SGHRS and CDR2 YFSETQ. The CDR3 runs 16 residues. With 0 bases clipped from V and 6 bases from J, the junction kept 4 bases outside the gene matches. CDR3 nucleotides: TGCGCCAGCAGCTTGGAGGGGACAGGGGGTTCCGGGGAGCTGTTTTTT. Translating gives CASSLEGTGGSGELFF.

V is TRBV19 and J is TRBJ2-7; 7 nucleotides line up with TRBD1. The V and J ends lost 5 bases and 4 bases, in that order; junction bases with no gene match: 2. The germline V gene has CDR1 LNHDA and CDR2 SQIVND (reference sequence). The CDR3 contains 12 residues. DNA of the CDR3: TGTGCCAGTAGTTCACAGGGGTACGAGCAGTACTTC. This sequence encodes CASSSQGYEQYF. The whole variable domain, remainder taken from reference TRBV19 and TRBJ2-7, is DGGITQSPKYLFRKEGQNVTLSCEQNLNHDAMYWYRQDPGQGLRLIYYSQIVNDFQKGDIAEGYSVSREKKESFPLTVTSAQKNPTAFYLCASSSQGYEQYFGPGTRLTVT.

The rearrangement uses TRBV4-1 and TRBJ1-2; possibly TRBD1 for D (5 bases). The CDR3 totals 16 residues. Germline V gene sequence: CDR1 MGHRA, CDR2 YSYEKL. Trimming took off 1 base at V and 4 bases at J, with 16 bases between the two ends. CDR3 DNA: TGCGCCAGCAGCCAAGGCTCGGGCGGGGGGGGCTATGGCTACACCTTC. Translation: CASSQGSGGGGYGYTF.

This chain connects TRBV10-3 to TRBJ2-1; TRBD1 aligns across 9 bases. The V gene end was trimmed by 2 bases and the J gene end by 8 bases; junction bases not matched to a gene: 7. CDR3 length: 15 residues. Germline CDR1 reads ENHRY; CDR2 reads SYGVKD. CDR3 in DNA: TGTGCCATCAGTGAGGCAGGGACAGGGTCCGATGAGCAGTTCTTC. This codes for CAISEAGTGSDEQFF.

The rearrangement links TRBV6-5 to TRBJ2-5; 8 nucleotides align to TRBD1. The CDR3 runs to 15 residues. V lost 5 bases, J lost 5 bases, and 10 bases stayed unmatched. Germline V lookup: CDR1 MNHEY, CDR2 SVGAGI. The CDR3 is CASSPSAGGGETQYF. CDR3 nucleotide sequence: TGTGCCAGCAGTCCCTCCGCAGGGGGCGGCGAGACCCAGTACTTC.

The rearrangement links TRBV18 to TRBJ2-3, with D unclear. Germline V gives CDR1 KGHSH, CDR2 LQKENI. The CDR3 extends over 14 amino acids. V dropped 3 bases and J dropped 0 bases, with 7 bases sitting between them. Written as DNA, the CDR3 is TGTGCCAGCTCACCTAGCCCAAGCACAGATACGCAGTATTTT. Translated: CASSPSPSTDTQYF.

J is TRBJ2-1 and V is TRBV7-9; 7 bases align to TRBD1. The germline V gene has CDR1 SEHNR and CDR2 FQNEAQ (reference sequence). The CDR3 length is 15 residues. Losses at the gene ends were 3 bases for V and 6 bases for J; bases not matched to a gene: 8. CDR3 DNA: TGTGCCAGCAGCTTGTGGACAGGTACGGGCAATGAGCAGTTCTTC. Amino acids: CASSLWTGTGNEQFF.

This clone was observed a single time. Germline is not matched at one junction end, which may reflect a read error. V usage is TRBV7-7 and J usage is TRBJ2-3, with D perhaps matching TRBD2 (7 bases). The CDR3 consists of 15 residues. Germline V lookup: CDR1 SSHAT, CDR2 FNYEAQ (reference sequence). The CDR3 reads CASSLRGGRTDTQYF. In nucleotides, the CDR3 is TGTGCTAGCAGCTTGAGGGGGGGCCGAACAGATACGCAGTATTTT.

This rearrangement joins TRBV7-8 to TRBJ2-5, with TRBD2 matching 11 bases. CDR3 size: 19 residues. V shed 1 base, J shed 5 bases, and the junction held 15 bases outside the gene matches. Germline loops: CDR1 SGHVS, CDR2 FQNEAQ. In nucleotides, the CDR3 is TGTGCCAGCAGCTTAGTCCCAATACTAGCGGGGGCTGAAGTGGAGACCCAGTACTTC. Its protein is CASSLVPILAGAEVETQYF.

In its sample, this clone was seen once. The chain combines TRBV2 with TRBJ1-5; tentatively, D is TRBD1 (6 bases). The CDR3 has 13 residues. Germline V gene sequence: CDR1 SNHLY, CDR2 FYNNEI. Trimming took off 7 bases at V and 3 bases at J, with 10 bases between the two ends. CDR3 bases: TGTGCCAGCATACAGGGTTTCAATCAGCCCCAGCATTTT. It specifies CASIQGFNQPQHF.

V usage is TRBV11-3 and J usage is TRBJ2-3, with D tentatively TRBD2 (5 bases). Germline V gene sequence: CDR1 SGHNT, CDR2 YENEEA. V shed 5 bases and J shed 1 base, with 13 bases lying between them. The CDR3 runs to 15 residues. The chain's CDR3 is CASSPYEEGTDTQYF. DNA of the CDR3: TGTGCCAGCAGCCCTTACGAGGAGGGCACAGATACGCAGTATTTT.